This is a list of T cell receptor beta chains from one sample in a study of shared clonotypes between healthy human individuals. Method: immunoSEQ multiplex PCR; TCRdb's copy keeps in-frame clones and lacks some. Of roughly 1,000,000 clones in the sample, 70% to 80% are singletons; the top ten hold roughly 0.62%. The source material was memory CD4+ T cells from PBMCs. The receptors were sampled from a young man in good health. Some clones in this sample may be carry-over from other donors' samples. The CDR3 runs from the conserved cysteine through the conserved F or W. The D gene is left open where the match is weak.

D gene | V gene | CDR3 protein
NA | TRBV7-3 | CASSPAGNTEAFF
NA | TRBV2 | CASSARHGYTF
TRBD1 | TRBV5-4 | CASSLAAGGSDEQFF
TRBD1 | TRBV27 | CASSSDRWNYPNTEAFF
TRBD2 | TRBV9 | CASSRLAEIYNEQFF
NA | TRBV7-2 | CASSLEALVSYAKNIQYF
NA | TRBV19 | CASSIHPGVGEQFF
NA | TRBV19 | CARIVRAERTDTQYF
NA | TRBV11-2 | CASSQGDYHNEQFF
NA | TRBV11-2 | CASSSNRALYGYTF
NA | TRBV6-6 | CASKRTTGNEQFF
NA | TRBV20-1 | CSRGQETQYF
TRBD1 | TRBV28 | CASQRTGTGNQPQHF
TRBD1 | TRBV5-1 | CASSSNPGTGNKNTEAFF
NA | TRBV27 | CASREVKDRANYGYTF
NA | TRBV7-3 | CASSLTGSGNTIYF
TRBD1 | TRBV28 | CASSGQALDTQYF
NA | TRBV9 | CASSSMAGGEQYF
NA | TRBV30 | CAFQTVFSGNTIYF
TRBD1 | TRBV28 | CATLNPWTGMKYNEQFF
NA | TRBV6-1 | CASSEQESNQPQHF
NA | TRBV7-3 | CASKGQMNTEAFF
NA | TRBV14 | CASSQSLNTEAFF
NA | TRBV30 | CAWRGLGGNTIYF
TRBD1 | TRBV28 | CASSSQTPGTEETQYF
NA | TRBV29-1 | CSVTPQGTNTEAFF
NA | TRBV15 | CATSPKDRKETQYF
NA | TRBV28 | CASTSGGTWEKLFF
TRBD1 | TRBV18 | CASSPDRGQPQHF
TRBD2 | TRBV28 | CASSPVAGHEQFF
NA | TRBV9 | CASSVGGFPSSYEQYF
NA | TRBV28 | CASSSALYGYTF
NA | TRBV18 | CASSPLAGNNQPQHF
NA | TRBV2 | CASSDRGVYNEQFF
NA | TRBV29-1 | CSATKGNSNSGNTVYF